This entry concerns a single T cell receptor beta chain. Its matching antigen is unknown. V was cut by 5 bases and J by 8 bases, with 18 bases left in between. Germline V gene data show CDR1 as SEHNR and CDR2 as FQNEAQ (reference sequence). This CDR3 spans 14 amino acids. The data were taken from a study of OX40 agonist ivuxolimab in advanced cancers. About the study: Partial responses were seen in three patients, one with hepatocellular carcinoma and two with cutaneous melanoma.

Patients were excluded for autoimmune disease history or systemic immunosuppression. General study findings and limits: Clonal expansion was among the lowest in partial responders at 0.1-3.0 mg/kg, especially CD8+. Clonal expansion by week 6 occurred in CD4+ and CD8+ blood T cells (at 0.1 to 3.0 mg/kg).

Assay: immunoSEQ multiplex PCR; the TCRdb copy retains only in-frame clones and omits some. Of 90,000 to 120,000 clones in the sample, 75% to 95% were seen once. The TCR was taken from an adult with an advanced solid tumor such as melanoma, head and neck, liver or kidney cancer. The chain joins TRBV7-9 to TRBJ1-2; D uncertain. The sample consisted of CD4+ or CD8+ T cells sorted from blood, taken in a trial of the OX40 agonist ivuxolimab. CDR3: CASSPWGGNDGYTF. The DNA of the CDR3 is TGTGCCAGCAGCCCATGGGGAGGGAATGACGGCTACACCTTC.